Following are 15 T cell receptor beta chains from one sample sequenced in a study of CD8 T cells in Susac syndrome. The authors reverse transcribed roughly 0.45 to 1 ug RNA with random hexamers. TCRdb reanalysed the immunoSEQ multiplex PCR reads using MiXCR and keeps one entry per CDR3 protein. The sample holds hundreds of thousands of distinct CDR3 sequences, about 93% seen once. Sequencing input: CD4+ T cells from PBMCs. Receptor source: a human donor with multiple sclerosis.

The genes are TRBV5-4 and TRBJ2-5, with 7 bases that match TRBD1. The V and J ends lost 4 bases and 1 base, in that order; junction bases with no gene match: 4. Per germline, CDR1 SGHNT and CDR2 YYREEE (reference sequence). The CDR3 has 14 residues. CDR3 residues: CASSLDRPQETQYF. The CDR3, as DNA: TGTGCCAGCAGCCTGGACAGGCCCCAAGAGACCCAGTACTTC.

This sequence joins TRBV19 and TRBJ2-2, with TRBD1 identical over 8 bases. Germline trimming cut 8 bases from V and 5 bases from J; bases unmatched to any gene: 4. CDR3 size: 13 residues. Germline CDR1 and CDR2: LNHDA and SQIVND (reference sequence). The CDR3 is CASQGARTGELFF. As DNA, the CDR3 is TGTGCCAGTCAGGGGGCCCGGACCGGGGAGCTGTTTTTT.

V is TRBV7-9 and J is TRBJ2-4, with D perhaps matching TRBD1 (6 bases). The CDR3 runs 14 residues. Germline CDR1 and CDR2: SEHNR and FQNEAQ (reference sequence). Between the trimmed V and J ends, which lost 2 bases and 8 bases, there was a span of 13 bases. The CDR3 region has the DNA TGTGCCAGCAGCTTAAAACAGGGATGGGACATTCAGTACTTC. Its translation is CASSLKQGWDIQYF.

The CDR3 loop is CASSTGESTEAFF. The CDR3 coding sequence is TGTGCCAGCAGTACAGGAGAGAGCACTGAAGCTTTCTTT. The rearrangement links TRBV12-3 or TRBV12-4 to TRBJ1-1, with a possible D match to TRBD1 (5 bases). Deletions cut 5 bases from V and 4 bases from J, with 11 bases between. The CDR3 has 13 residues.

The chain is built from TRBV30 and TRBJ1-1; D remains unclear. The CDR3 has 11 residues. V was trimmed by 0 bases and J by 6 bases, leaving 5 bases between them. Germline assignment: CDR1 GTSNPN and CDR2 SVGIG (reference sequence). CDR3 nucleotide sequence: TGTGCCTGGAGTGTATGGGCTGAAGCTTTCTTT. It encodes CAWSVWAEAFF. Drawing the rest from reference TRBV30 and TRBJ1-1, the complete variable domain is SQTIHQWPATLVQPVGSPLSLECTVEGTSNPNLYWYRQAAGRGLQLLFYSVGIGQISSEVPQNLSASRPQDRQFILSSKKLLLSDSGFYLCAWSVWAEAFFGQGTRLTVV.

The chain is built from TRBV5-1 and TRBJ2-3; 8 nucleotides agree with TRBD2. Germline assignment: CDR1 SGHRS and CDR2 YFSETQ. V was pared by 0 bases and J by 2 bases, with 8 bases of the junction left unmatched. This CDR3 has 17 residues. CDR3 amino acids: CASSLAGTGGPTDTQYF. As DNA, the CDR3 is TGCGCCAGCAGCTTGGCCGGAACGGGGGGGCCCACAGATACGCAGTATTTT.

The chain uses TRBV10-3 and TRBJ1-5; no clear D. Per germline, CDR1 ENHRY and CDR2 SYGVKD. V was clipped by 6 bases and J by 4 bases, with 13 bases between them. CDR3 length: 14 amino acids. CDR3 region: CAISLDGRNQPQHF. CDR3 coding DNA: TGTGCCATCAGCCTGGACGGCCGGAATCAGCCCCAGCATTTT.

The V gene is TRBV18, the J gene TRBJ2-7; 9 nucleotides align to TRBD2. Per germline, CDR1 KGHSH and CDR2 LQKENI. This CDR3 comprises 13 residues. With 2 bases clipped from V and 5 bases from J, the junction kept 1 base outside the gene matches. The CDR3 DNA follows: TGTGCCAGCTCACCAGGGACTAGCCACGAGCAGTACGTC. It yields the protein CASSPGTSHEQYV.

The V gene is TRBV6-5, the J gene TRBJ1-6; TRBD1 aligns across 10 bases. CDR3 length: 14 amino acids. V lost 6 bases and J lost 5; bases outside the gene matches: 1. Germline assignment: CDR1 MNHEY and CDR2 SVGAGI. The CDR3 loop is CASRGTGDNSPLHF. For the CDR3, the DNA is TGTGCCAGCAGGGGGACAGGGGATAATTCACCCCTCCACTTT.

This clonotype was detected only a few times. The chain links TRBV2 to TRBJ2-5, with 10 positions matching TRBD1. The V gene end was trimmed by 5 bases and the J gene end by 5 bases; junction bases not matched to a gene: 8. The CDR3 covers 15 residues. Germline V lookup: CDR1 SNHLY, CDR2 FYNNEI. CDR3 DNA sequence: TGTGCCAGCAGTTCCCGGGACAGGGGACGGGAGACCCAGTACTTC. Translating gives CASSSRDRGRETQYF. The complete variable domain, with remaining parts taken from reference TRBV2 and TRBJ2-5, reads EPEVTQTPSHQVTQMGQEVILRCVPISNHLYFYWYRQILGQKVEFLVSFYNNEISEKSEIFDDQFSVERPDGSNFTLKIRSTKLEDSAMYFCASSSRDRGRETQYFGPGTRLLVL.

The chain couples TRBV29-1 to TRBJ1-1; D is perhaps TRBD1 (5 bases). The V and J ends lost 7 bases and 4 bases respectively, with 13 bases between them. This CDR3 contains 12 residues. Germline values: CDR1 SQVTM, CDR2 ANQGSEA. The CDR3: CSAKGGGTEAFF. The CDR3 DNA is TGCAGCGCTAAGGGTGGGGGCACTGAAGCTTTCTTT. Supplemented by reference TRBV29-1 and TRBJ1-1, the full variable domain reads SAVISQKPSRDICQRGTSLTIQCQVDSQVTMMFWYRQQPGQSLTLIATANQGSEATYESGFVIDKFPISRPNLTFSTLTVSNMSPEDSSIYLCSAKGGGTEAFFGQGTRLTVV.

The V and J genes are TRBV4-2 and TRBJ2-1; D is possibly TRBD1 (5 bases). CDR1 is LGHNA, CDR2 YNFKEQ, per germline. The CDR3 has 16 amino acids. Trimming shortened V by 6 bases and J by 0 bases, and 15 bases separated the two germline ends. CDR3 loop: CASSQGPWSSYNEQFF. CDR3 DNA sequence: TGTGCCAGCAGTCAGGGCCCCTGGAGCTCCTACAATGAGCAGTTCTTC.

V is TRBV3-1 and J is TRBJ1-1; a weak D match, TRBD1 (6 bases). Germline CDR1 LGHDT, CDR2 YNNKEL (reference sequence). The CDR3 has 14 amino acids. V lost 0 bases, J lost 10 bases, and 15 bases lay in between. CDR3 sequence (DNA): TGTGCCAGCAGCCAAGATGCGCAGGGGCGCGCAGCTTTCTTT. It specifies CASSQDAQGRAAFF.

V gene TRBV19 combines with J gene TRBJ1-3; D gene unclear. V was shortened by 1 base and J by 0 bases, with 10 bases between the two germline ends. Germline loops: CDR1 LNHDA, CDR2 SQIVND (reference sequence). This CDR3 contains 16 residues. CDR3 bases: TGTGCCAGTAGTATAGGACGGACTACCTCTGGAAACACCATATATTTT. Encoded protein: CASSIGRTTSGNTIYF.

V and J are TRBV19 and TRBJ2-7, with D perhaps TRBD2 (5 bases). Between the trimmed V and J ends, which lost 5 bases and 2 bases, there was a span of 10 bases. The CDR3 spans 13 residues. Per germline, CDR1 LNHDA and CDR2 SQIVND (reference sequence). The CDR3 DNA sequence: TGTGCCAGTAGTCCAACTAGGGCCTACGAGCAGTACTTC. The encoded protein is CASSPTRAYEQYF. Filled out from reference TRBV19 and TRBJ2-7, the complete variable domain reads DGGITQSPKYLFRKEGQNVTLSCEQNLNHDAMYWYRQDPGQGLRLIYYSQIVNDFQKGDIAEGYSVSREKKESFPLTVTSAQKNPTAFYLCASSPTRAYEQYFGPGTRLTVT.